This passage covers 32 T cell receptor beta chains from one sample sequenced in a study of glioma-infiltrating T cells after dendritic cell vaccination. Assay used: immunoSEQ multiplex PCR; TCRdb lists only in-frame clones, some missing. The profile shows more than 95,000 clones, about four fifths of them singletons. The sequencing here drew on blood, taken before dendritic cell vaccination. The source of these receptors is a human donor with glioblastoma.

The gene calls are TRBV6-5 and TRBJ1-6, with 9 bases that match TRBD1. V dropped 8 bases and J dropped 10; count of bases not matched to a gene: 6. The germline V gene has CDR1 MNHEY and CDR2 SVGAGI. The CDR3 is 13 residues long. This CDR3 reads CASRTGDSSPLHF. DNA for the CDR3: TGTGCCAGCCGGACAGGGGATTCATCACCCCTCCACTTT.

V and J are TRBV30 and TRBJ1-5, with D possibly TRBD1 on 6 matching bases. The ends were cut back, 0 bases at V and 7 bases at J, with 13 bases in the middle. Germline lookup yields CDR1 GTSNPN and CDR2 SVGIG (reference sequence). This CDR3 is built from 14 residues. As DNA, the CDR3 is TGTGCCTGGAGTGTACCCGGGGGGGGCCAGCCCCAGCATTTT. It specifies CAWSVPGGGQPQHF.

This chain joins TRBV7-9 and TRBJ1-6; TRBD1 matches 8 bases. Germline trimming cut 5 bases from V and 6 bases from J; bases unmatched to any gene: 3. Germline V gene lookup returns CDR1 SEHNR and CDR2 FQNEAQ (reference sequence). The length of the CDR3 is 14 residues. CDR3 bases: TGTGCCAGCAGCCGACAGGGGATTAATTCACCCCTCCACTTT. Encoded protein: CASSRQGINSPLHF.

The chain has TRBV7-2 and TRBJ1-5, with D perhaps matching TRBD1 (5 bases). The CDR3 runs to 14 residues. Germline V gives CDR1 SGHTA, CDR2 FQGNSA. V dropped 1 base and J dropped 5 bases, with 9 bases sitting between them. This CDR3 is CASSLVGGDQPQHF. The DNA of the CDR3 is TGTGCCAGCAGCTTAGTCGGGGGTGATCAGCCCCAGCATTTT. The full variable domain, completed using reference TRBV7-2 and TRBJ1-5, is GAGVSQSPSNKVTEKGKDVELRCDPISGHTALYWYRQSLGQGLEFLIYFQGNSAPDKSGLPSDRFSAERTGGSVSTLTIQRTQQEDSAVYLCASSLVGGDQPQHFGDGTRLSIL.

The sample holds one count of this clone. The V and J genes are TRBV29-1 and TRBJ2-2; 8 bases line up with TRBD2. Germline V gene data show CDR1 as SQVTM and CDR2 as ANQGSEA. The CDR3 extends over 15 amino acids. With 3 bases clipped from V and 5 bases from J, the junction kept 8 bases outside the gene matches. The CDR3 reads CSVDGAGGLTGELFF. CDR3 nucleotide sequence: TGCAGCGTTGACGGCGCGGGGGGTTTGACCGGGGAGCTGTTTTTT.

As for this clone: At one of its ends the junction is not consistent with the germline gene, which may arise from a read error. The same CDR3 also results from other DNA sequences found in this sample. The V gene is TRBV27, the J gene TRBJ1-1; 7 nucleotides line up with TRBD1. The CDR3 runs 14 residues. The germline gives CDR1 MNHEY, CDR2 SMNVEV (reference sequence). The CDR3 DNA reads as TGTGCCAGCAGTTTCTACAGGGGTGGCACTGAGGCTTTCTTT. Translation gives CASSFYRGGTEAFF.

The CDR3 reads CASGGRGYGYTF. The CDR3 DNA reads TGTGCCAGCGGGGGCCGTGGCTATGGCTACACCTTC. The chain couples TRBV9 to TRBJ1-2, with a possible D match to TRBD1 (6 bases). V dropped 7 bases and J dropped 4 bases, with 11 bases sitting between them. The CDR3 has 12 amino acids. Germline V gene data show CDR1 as SGDLS and CDR2 as YYNGEE.

The rearrangement joins TRBV5-6 to TRBJ2-5; 10 bases map to TRBD2. The CDR3 has 13 residues. J gave up 9 bases and V 2 bases, and 4 bases lay outside the gene matches. Germline CDR1 is SGHDT and CDR2 is YYEEEE. CDR3 residues: CASSLSGGVPQYF. The DNA of the CDR3 is TGTGCCAGCAGCTTAAGCGGGGGGGTGCCCCAGTACTTC.

The chain couples TRBV19 to TRBJ1-4, with D maybe TRBD1 (5 bases). The CDR3 is 15 residues long. Trimming left V 6 bases short and J 3 bases short, with 14 bases between. CDR1 and CDR2 (germline): LNHDA, SQIVND (reference sequence). The chain's CDR3 is CASRFPGLANEKLFF. CDR3 nucleotide sequence: TGTGCCAGTAGATTTCCGGGACTTGCTAATGAAAAACTGTTTTTT. The full variable domain, with the rest looked up from reference TRBV19 and TRBJ1-4, is DGGITQSPKYLFRKEGQNVTLSCEQNLNHDAMYWYRQDPGQGLRLIYYSQIVNDFQKGDIAEGYSVSREKKESFPLTVTSAQKNPTAFYLCASRFPGLANEKLFFGSGTQLSVL.

This clone has just one count. V usage is TRBV5-4 and J usage is TRBJ2-1, with 7 bases fitting TRBD2. The length of the CDR3 is 16 residues. With V trimmed by 3 bases and J by 4 bases, 10 bases remained unmatched. Germline CDR1 is SGHNT and CDR2 is YYREEE (reference sequence). This CDR3 is CASSSLTGTTYNEQFF. CDR3 nucleotides: TGTGCCAGCAGCTCCTTAACCGGGACTACTTACAATGAGCAGTTCTTC.

Regarding this clone: The junction departs from germline at one end; a sequencing error may be responsible. Other DNA sequences from this sample encode an identical CDR3 as well. This chain links TRBV6-1 with TRBJ1-6; the D is unclear. The CDR3 is 15 amino acids. Germline CDR1 and CDR2: MNHNS and SASEGT. The CDR3 DNA sequence: TGTGCCAGCAGTGGGAGTCACAACTATAATTCCCCCCTCCACTTT. Protein product: CASSGSHNYNSPLHF.

V usage is TRBV5-6 and J usage is TRBJ2-7, with 9 bases aligning to TRBD1. The CDR3 runs to 14 residues. Germline CDR1 and CDR2: SGHDT and YYEEEE. V dropped 7 bases and J dropped 3; count of bases not matched to a gene: 8. The CDR3 spells CASADAGQGYEQYF. CDR3 nucleotide sequence: TGTGCCAGCGCCGACGCGGGACAGGGCTACGAGCAGTACTTC.

The chain is built from TRBV5-1 and TRBJ2-3; TRBD2 matches 8 bases. From germline, CDR1 is SGHRS and CDR2 YFSETQ. The CDR3 totals 15 residues. V lost 0 bases, J lost 5 bases, and 5 bases stayed unmatched. The CDR3 spells CASSLGTSLGDTQYF. DNA of the CDR3: TGCGCCAGCAGCTTGGGGACTAGCTTGGGAGATACGCAGTATTTT.

The chain links TRBV7-2 to TRBJ2-7; 9 positions match TRBD1. The CDR3 is made up of 13 amino acids. J lost 3 bases, V lost 3 bases, and 0 bases had no gene match. The germline CDR1 and CDR2 sequences are SGHTA and FQGNSA. DNA of the CDR3: TGTGCCAGCAGCTTGACAGGGGGCTACGAGCAGTACTTC. Protein product: CASSLTGGYEQYF.

The rearrangement uses TRBV29-1 and TRBJ2-7; D gene unclear. V was shortened by 6 bases and J by 6 bases, with 9 bases between the two germline ends. Germline CDR1 is SQVTM and CDR2 is ANQGSEA. This CDR3 contains 10 residues. In nucleotides, the CDR3 is TGCAGCGTAGGAGTGGTCGAGCAGTACTTC. It encodes CSVGVVEQYF.

This clone came up a few times. The chain joins TRBV10-2 to TRBJ2-5, with 12 nucleotides matching TRBD1. The CDR3 has 18 amino acids. J was trimmed by 0 bases and V by 6 bases; bases with no gene match: 11. Germline V CDR1 and CDR2: WSHSY, SAAADI. The CDR3, as DNA: TGCGCCAGCAGAAAAAAGCGGGGGACAGGGGGCGACCAAGAGACCCAGTACTTC. It specifies CASRKKRGTGGDQETQYF.

This clone was counted between two and nine times. This chain joins TRBV4-1 and TRBJ1-3; 7 bases are a match to TRBD1. CDR1 and CDR2 from the germline V gene are MGHRA and YSYEKL. With V trimmed by 1 base and J by 4 bases, 4 bases remained unmatched. The CDR3 has 15 residues. This chain's CDR3 is CASSQARGSGNTIYF. Here the CDR3 DNA reads TGCGCCAGCAGCCAAGCCAGGGGGTCCGGAAACACCATATATTTT.

V and J are TRBV5-4 and TRBJ2-3, with TRBD1 identical over 9 bases. Losses at the gene ends were 5 bases for V and 0 bases for J; bases not matched to a gene: 7. Germline assignment: CDR1 SGHNT and CDR2 YYREEE (reference sequence). The CDR3 consists of 16 residues. CDR3 amino acids: CASSPTGGTSTDTQYF. DNA of the CDR3: TGTGCCAGCAGTCCGACAGGGGGGACTAGCACAGATACGCAGTATTTT.

This sequence joins TRBV6-1 and TRBJ1-2, with D possibly being TRBD1 (5 bases). The CDR3 loop spans 14 amino acids. CDR1 MNHNS and CDR2 SASEGT come from the germline V gene. The V gene lost 5 bases and the J gene lost 7 bases, with 17 bases spanning the gap. The CDR3 is CASSRVGEKGGYTF. The CDR3 region has the DNA TGTGCCAGCAGTCGGGTAGGGGAAAAGGGTGGCTACACCTTC.

The rearrangement uses TRBV11-2 and TRBJ2-5; 10 bases agree with TRBD1. Germline-derived CDR1 and CDR2 are SGHAT and FQNNGV. V lost 7 bases and J lost 4; bases outside the gene matches: 9. The CDR3 has 15 amino acids. The CDR3 protein is CASTEGTGVRETQYF. The CDR3 DNA sequence: TGTGCCAGCACCGAAGGGACAGGGGTTCGAGAGACCCAGTACTTC. Looking up the rest from reference TRBV11-2 and TRBJ2-5 gives the full variable domain: EAGVAQSPRYKIIEKRQSVAFWCNPISGHATLYWYQQILGQGPKLLIQFQNNGVVDDSQLPKDRFSAERLKGVDSTLKIQPAKLEDSAVYLCASTEGTGVRETQYFGPGTRLLVL.

This chain joins TRBV7-8 and TRBJ2-7, with TRBD2 matching over 11 bases. Germline trimming cut 4 bases from V and 0 bases from J; bases unmatched to any gene: 2. The CDR3 length is 15 residues. Germline CDR1 and CDR2: SGHVS and FQNEAQ. CDR3 residues: CASSSGLAGSYEQYF. The CDR3 coding sequence is TGTGCCAGCAGCTCCGGACTAGCGGGCTCCTACGAGCAGTACTTC.

The CDR3 here is CASSEDRAQEKLFF. In DNA form, the CDR3 reads TGCGCCAGCAGTGAAGACAGGGCTCAAGAAAAACTGTTTTTT. J is TRBJ1-4 and V is TRBV10-1; 7 bases are a match to TRBD1. Per the germline V gene, CDR1 is WNHNN and CDR2 is SYGVQD (reference sequence). The CDR3 is made up of 14 amino acids. V was pared by 3 bases and J by 8 bases, with 6 bases of the junction left unmatched.

As DNA, the CDR3 is TGTGCCATCAGCTCTACCCCGGGACAGAACTATGGCTACACCTTC. As protein: CAISSTPGQNYGYTF. The chain has TRBV10-3 and TRBJ1-2; 7 nucleotides line up with TRBD1. Trimming at V came to 6 bases and at J to 2 bases, leaving 9 bases not matched to a gene. The CDR3 extends over 15 amino acids. Germline assignment: CDR1 ENHRY and CDR2 SYGVKD.

The V and J genes are TRBV18 and TRBJ2-2; 7 positions match TRBD2. This CDR3 spans 15 amino acids. The germline V gene encodes CDR1 KGHSH and CDR2 LQKENI. J lost 5 bases, V lost 2 bases, and 5 bases had no gene match. The CDR3 reads CASSPSLAPTGELFF. In DNA form, the CDR3 reads TGTGCCAGCTCACCATCACTAGCGCCGACCGGGGAGCTGTTTTTT.

The chain uses TRBV6-5 and TRBJ2-5; D might be TRBD2 (6 bases). V lost 6 bases and J 2 bases, leaving 16 bases between the germline ends. CDR3 length equals 15 residues. Germline lookup yields CDR1 MNHEY and CDR2 SVGAGI. The CDR3 bases are TGTGCCAGCAGGCGGGACTTAACAGTGCAAGAGACCCAGTACTTC. Amino acid sequence: CASRRDLTVQETQYF.

CDR3: CASSPSPFQYRGLTGELFF. DNA for the CDR3: TGTGCCAGCAGCCCGTCCCCTTTTCAGTACAGGGGGCTCACCGGGGAGCTGTTTTTT. The chain recombines TRBV7-6 with TRBJ2-2, with 9 bases matching TRBD1. CDR3 length: 19 residues. Per germline, CDR1 SGHVS and CDR2 FNYEAQ. With V trimmed by 5 bases and J by 4 bases, 17 bases remained unmatched.

The chain employs TRBV5-6 and TRBJ2-3; 7 positions match TRBD2. Trimming took 3 bases from V and 7 from J; bases not matched to a gene: 8. CDR3 length: 14 residues. The germline V gene has CDR1 SGHDT and CDR2 YYEEEE. The CDR3 DNA sequence: TGTGCCAGCAGCTCTACTAGCGTTCCACATACGCAGTATTTT. Protein: CASSSTSVPHTQYF.

This clone came up once. V and J are TRBV5-1 and TRBJ1-3; D is unclear. Germline V gives CDR1 SGHRS, CDR2 YFSETQ. V was trimmed by 0 bases and J by 0 bases, leaving 10 bases between them. This CDR3 has 16 amino acids. The CDR3 reads CASSLGHGGSGNTIYF. In DNA form, the CDR3 reads TGCGCCAGCAGCTTGGGGCACGGAGGCTCTGGAAACACCATATATTTT.

Here the CDR3 reads CASSARMGPDNSPLHF. The CDR3 region has the DNA TGTGCCAGCAGCGCCCGAATGGGGCCGGATAATTCACCCCTCCACTTT. V gene TRBV9 combines with J gene TRBJ1-6, with D perhaps TRBD1 (5 bases). Trimming took off 3 bases at V and 5 bases at J, with 15 bases between the two ends. The CDR3 is 16 amino acids. In germline, CDR1 is SGDLS, CDR2 YYNGEE.

This chain connects TRBV6-5 to TRBJ2-7; 12 positions agree with TRBD2. The CDR3 sequence is 14 residues long. With V trimmed by 6 bases and J by 4 bases, 4 bases remained unmatched. Germline CDR1 and CDR2: MNHEY and SVGAGI. CDR3 DNA sequence: TGTGCCAGCAGACTAGCGGGGGGACTTTACGAGCAGTACTTC. The encoded protein is CASRLAGGLYEQYF.

The chain combines TRBV7-8 with TRBJ1-5; D possibly corresponds to TRBD1 (5 bases). The CDR3 loop spans 16 amino acids. CDR1 and CDR2 from the germline V gene are SGHVS and FQNEAQ. Trimming shortened V by 5 bases and J by 0 bases, and 14 bases separated the two germline ends. The CDR3 reads CASSPDSFYSNQPQHF. In DNA, the CDR3 is TGTGCCAGCAGCCCTGACAGCTTTTATAGCAATCAGCCCCAGCATTTT.

V usage is TRBV11-2 and J usage is TRBJ2-6; the D is unclear. The V gene lost 6 bases and the J gene lost 0 bases, with 12 bases spanning the gap. CDR1 SGHAT and CDR2 FQNNGV come from the germline V gene. The CDR3 has 16 amino acids. CDR3 sequence (DNA): TGTGCCAGCAGGTCCCTACGTGTCTCTGGGGCCAACGTCCTGACTTTC. It codes for CASRSLRVSGANVLTF.